A selection of T cell receptor beta chains follows, all from one sample in a study of shared T cell receptors in the human thymus. Sequenced by immunoSEQ multiplex PCR; TCRdb stores in-frame clones only, minus some. The profile shows about 380,000 clones, roughly 94% of them singletons. Sequencing was performed on thymocytes. The source is a human donor. Each CDR3 is given with its conserved first and last residue. D genes are given only for firm matches. Only some rows state a clone size, as once, few, many or a class for expanded clones.

TGTGCCAGTAGTATAGACTTCAGCGACAGAAAATACGAGCAGTACTTC,CASSIDFSDRKYEQYF,-,TRBJ2-7,-,TRBV19
TGCGCCAGCAGTGATAACGGGGAGCTGTTTTTT,CASSDNGELFF,-,TRBJ2-2,-,TRBV10-1
TGTGCCTGGAGTTCTAGGACACTTAATGGAACGGGGAATCAGCCCCAGCATTTT,CAWSSRTLNGTGNQPQHF,-,TRBJ1-5,-,TRBV30
TGTGCCAGCAGCTCCAACTCCCGGGACAGACGATATGAAGCTTTCTTT,CASSSNSRDRRYEAFF,-,TRBJ1-1,TRBD1,TRBV11-2
TGTGCCATCAGTGAGGACAGGCCAACAAGGGGCCAAGAGACCCAGTACTTC,CAISEDRPTRGQETQYF,-,TRBJ2-5,-,TRBV10-3
TGTGCCAGTACCTTGACAGGGGGCGCTTTTGGTAGCAATCAGCCCCAGCATTTT,CASTLTGGAFGSNQPQHF,-,TRBJ1-5,TRBD1,TRBV19
TGCAGTGCATACTACGGGGCTGAAGCTTTCTTT,CSAYYGAEAFF,few,TRBJ1-1,-,TRBV20-1
TGTGCCAGCAGTGAAGCCTACGGGACCCAGTACTTC,CASSEAYGTQYF,-,TRBJ2-5,-,TRBV6-1
TGTGCCAGCAGCTTGGGGGCGCGGGCTGACCCTTCGGGCAATCAGCCCCAGCATTTT,CASSLGARADPSGNQPQHF,-,TRBJ1-5,-,TRBV5-6
TGTGCCAGCACCCTAAAGGTCCAAGAGACCCAGTACTTC,CASTLKVQETQYF,-,TRBJ2-5,-,TRBV7-9
TGTGCCAGCAGTTTAAAATGGACAAGAGCGGGAGGCCCATCAGATACGCAGTATTTT,CASSLKWTRAGGPSDTQYF,-,TRBJ2-3,TRBD2,TRBV27
TGTGCCAGCAGCCCGAGCGCAATATGGGGACAGGGTCCGACCCAGTACTTC,CASSPSAIWGQGPTQYF,once,TRBJ2-5,TRBD1,TRBV4-2
TGTGCCAGCAAGACAGTGGACGACGGCTACGAGCAGTACTTC,CASKTVDDGYEQYF,-,TRBJ2-7,-,TRBV6-1
TGTGCCAGCAGTTACTCCAAGTCCAATGAGCAGTTCTTC,CASSYSKSNEQFF,-,TRBJ2-1,-,TRBV6-5
TGTGCCAGCAGTTTACAGGGGAAGGATGGCTACACCTTC,CASSLQGKDGYTF,-,TRBJ1-2,-,TRBV28
TGTGCCAGCTCCGGGGGGGGAGAGACCCAGTACTTC,CASSGGGETQYF,-,TRBJ2-5,TRBD2,TRBV7-6
TGCGCCAGCAGCTTGGAAACAAGTCCACCTGGTTACACAGATACGCAGTATTTT,CASSLETSPPGYTDTQYF,-,TRBJ2-3,-,TRBV5-1
TGTGCCAGCAGGGCCGAAGGGACTAGCGTCTACAATGAGCAGTTCTTC,CASRAEGTSVYNEQFF,-,TRBJ2-1,TRBD2,TRBV2
TGTGCCAGCAGTTTGGGCAGGGCCTACAATGAGCAGTTCTTC,CASSLGRAYNEQFF,-,TRBJ2-1,-,TRBV28
TGTGCCAGCAGCGTAGAAAGGCTCGGGAGTGAAACAGATACGCAGTATTTT,CASSVERLGSETDTQYF,-,TRBJ2-3,-,TRBV9
TGTGCCAGCAGCGAAGATCCCTCATACAATGAGCAGTTCTTC,CASSEDPSYNEQFF,-,TRBJ2-1,-,TRBV7-9
TGTGCCAGCAGTGCCCCCCCCGGGACAGGGGGCAATCATGAGCAGTTCTTC,CASSAPPGTGGNHEQFF,-,TRBJ2-1,TRBD1,TRBV28
TGTGCCAGCAGCGGACAGCTTGCAACTAATGAAAAACTGTTTTTT,CASSGQLATNEKLFF,-,TRBJ1-4,-,TRBV6-1
TGTGCCAGCAGTTGGACAAAAACTAATGAAAAACTGTTTTTT,CASSWTKTNEKLFF,-,TRBJ1-4,-,TRBV6-5
TGTGCCAGCAGGGTGGACAGGATCCATTATGGCTACACCTTC,CASRVDRIHYGYTF,-,TRBJ1-2,TRBD1,TRBV6-5
TGTGCCAGCAGTCCCGGACAGGGGTATAAGGGAACTGAAGCTTTCTTT,CASSPGQGYKGTEAFF,-,TRBJ1-1,TRBD1,TRBV28
TGTGCCAGTAGCACCTGGGGACAGCTAGCCAAAAACATTCAGTACTTC,CASSTWGQLAKNIQYF,once,TRBJ2-4,TRBD1,TRBV19
TGTGCCAGCAGTGAGTCAGGGAGAAATCAGCCCCAGCATTTT,CASSESGRNQPQHF,-,TRBJ1-5,-,TRBV27
TGCGCCAGCAGTGACAGGGGGTCGGAGACCCAGTACTTC,CASSDRGSETQYF,once,TRBJ2-5,TRBD1,TRBV10-1
TGTGCCAGCAGTTATTCTGGGGTGAACACTGAAGCTTTCTTT,CASSYSGVNTEAFF,-,TRBJ1-1,-,TRBV6-5
TGTGCCAGTCATAGAGGCGACAGGGAGGTTCAGTACTTC,CASHRGDREVQYF,-,TRBJ2-4,-,TRBV6-5
TGCGCCAGCAGCCCTCCGGGACACAGCTCTGGGGCCAACGTCCTGACTTTC,CASSPPGHSSGANVLTF,-,TRBJ2-6,-,TRBV5-1
TGTGCCAGCAGCTTGTCCCGGGACAGGGTCTACGAGCAGTACTTC,CASSLSRDRVYEQYF,-,TRBJ2-7,TRBD1,TRBV6-5
TGTGCCAGCAGTCCACATACTAGCTGTAAACACGGGGAGCTGTTTTTT,CASSPHTSCKHGELFF,-,TRBJ2-2,-,TRBV27
TGTGCCAGCAGCTTCGGATGGGTGGATGAGCAGTTCTTC,CASSFGWVDEQFF,-,TRBJ2-1,-,TRBV5-4
TGTGCCAGTAGTATAGTACAGGGGCAAGAGACCCAGTACTTC,CASSIVQGQETQYF,-,TRBJ2-5,TRBD1,TRBV19
TGTGCCAGCAGTGAAGAAAGAGCGGGAGGGCCGGGTACGCAGTATTTT,CASSEERAGGPGTQYF,-,TRBJ2-3,TRBD2,TRBV2
TGTGCCATCAGGGAAAGCAACTACGAGCAGTACTTC,CAIRESNYEQYF,-,TRBJ2-7,-,TRBV10-3
TGTGCCAGCACCCAGGGGGCGAGTGGAGACAATGAGCAGTTCTTC,CASTQGASGDNEQFF,-,TRBJ2-1,TRBD1,TRBV11-1
TGCAGTGCTATCCGCACAGATACGCAGTATTTT,CSAIRTDTQYF,once,TRBJ2-3,-,TRBV20-1
TGTGCCTGGAACCCTGACCAAAAGGTCTACGAGCAGTACTTC,CAWNPDQKVYEQYF,-,TRBJ2-7,-,TRBV30
TGTGCCAGTAGTCCCAAGGACCGAGCTAGCACAGATACGCAGTATTTT,CASSPKDRASTDTQYF,-,TRBJ2-3,-,TRBV19
TGTGCCAGCAGGCCGATGGACAGGGTCTGGGGCTATGGCTACACCTTC,CASRPMDRVWGYGYTF,-,TRBJ1-2,TRBD1,TRBV28
TGTGCCAGCAGCTTGGGTTTAAGGCTAGCGGGTTGGGGAGATACGCAGTATTTT,CASSLGLRLAGWGDTQYF,-,TRBJ2-3,TRBD2,TRBV7-9
TGTGCCAGCAGTAAAGGTTTACAGGGCGGGGAGCTGTTTTTT,CASSKGLQGGELFF,-,TRBJ2-2,-,TRBV25-1
TGTGCCAGTAGTATAGAAGGGAAATACGCGTTATATGGCTACACCTTC,CASSIEGKYALYGYTF,-,TRBJ1-2,-,TRBV19
TGTGCCAGCAGCCCGAGCTCCTACGAGCAGTACTTC,CASSPSSYEQYF,-,TRBJ2-7,-,TRBV7-2
TGTGCCAGCAGCCAGAGAGTGGGACGGAGCTCCTACAATGAGCAGTTCTTC,CASSQRVGRSSYNEQFF,-,TRBJ2-1,-,TRBV4-2
TGTGCCAGCAGCTTAGCCCTACCCCGCTCCTACAATGAGCAGTTCTTC,CASSLALPRSYNEQFF,once,TRBJ2-1,-,TRBV11-1
TGTGCCAGCAGCTTAGGGGGCGCTGGGGCCAACGTCCTGACTTTC,CASSLGGAGANVLTF,-,TRBJ2-6,-,TRBV7-2
TGTGCCAGCAGTAGCAGGTACAATGAGCAGTTCTTC,CASSSRYNEQFF,-,TRBJ2-1,-,TRBV27
TGTGCCAGCAGCAGACCCGAACGGGAAAAACTGTTTTTT,CASSRPEREKLFF,-,TRBJ1-4,-,TRBV5-5